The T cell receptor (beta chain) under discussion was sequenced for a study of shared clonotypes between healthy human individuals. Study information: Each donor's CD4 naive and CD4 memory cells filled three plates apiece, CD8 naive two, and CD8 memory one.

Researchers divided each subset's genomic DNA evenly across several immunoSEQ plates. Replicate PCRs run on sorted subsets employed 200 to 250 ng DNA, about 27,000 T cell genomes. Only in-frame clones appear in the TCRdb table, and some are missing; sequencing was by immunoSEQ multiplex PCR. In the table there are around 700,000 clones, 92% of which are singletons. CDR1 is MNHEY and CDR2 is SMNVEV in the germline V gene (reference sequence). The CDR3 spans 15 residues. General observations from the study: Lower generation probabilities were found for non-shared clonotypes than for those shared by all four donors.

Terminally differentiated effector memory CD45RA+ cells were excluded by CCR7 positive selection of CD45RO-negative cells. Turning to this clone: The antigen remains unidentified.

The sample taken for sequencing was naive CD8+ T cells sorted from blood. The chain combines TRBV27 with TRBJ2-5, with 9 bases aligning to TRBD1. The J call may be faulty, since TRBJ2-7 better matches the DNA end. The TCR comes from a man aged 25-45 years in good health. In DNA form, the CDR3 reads TGTGCCAGCAGTTTGGGACAGGGCAACTCCTACGAGCAGTACTTC. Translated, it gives CASSLGQGNSYEQYF.